The text below deals with one TCR beta chain. As handled by the study authors: Reference gene primer amplification gave nucleated cell count estimates. Method: immunoSEQ multiplex PCR; TCRdb's copy keeps in-frame clones and lacks some. The DNA gave D and trimming, while V, J and clone size come from that table. The sample includes 120,000 or so clones, approximately 83% of them seen just once. This sample is drawn from a study of blood T cell repertoires in COVID-19. About the research overall: The samples span acute and convalescent COVID-19 from the United States, Italy and Spain.

The CDR3 extends over 16 amino acids. The germline V and J ends were trimmed by 5 bases and 3 bases, with 17 bases remaining between them. Germline loops: CDR1 MGHRA, CDR2 YSYEKL. The source material was peripheral blood. The receptor comes from a man in his sixties with acute or convalescent COVID-19. This chain links TRBV4-1 with TRBJ1-3; tentatively, D is TRBD1 (5 bases). CDR3: CASSYQDSPLGNTIYF. The CDR3 coding sequence is TGCGCCAGCAGCTACCAAGACAGTCCGCTTGGAAACACCATATATTTT.